A selection of T cell receptor beta chains follows, all from one sample in a study of vaccination effects on CD4 cells after COVID-19. No cognate antigen is known for these TCRs. Using immunoSEQ multiplex PCR, the repertoire was profiled, and TCRdb retains in-frame clones only, with some absent. Of around 11,000 clones listed, 65% to 75% were seen once; the top ten hold approximately 25%. The starting material was CD4+ T cells from PBMCs cultured with HCoV-229E spike peptides, obtained before COVID-19 vaccination. The receptor set was obtained from a human donor who received a COVID-19 vaccine. Each CDR3 is given with its conserved first and last residue. D genes are given only for firm matches. Expanded clones get a size class; other rows say once, few or many, or leave the size out.

>TRBJ2-7|TRBD1|TRBV14|NA
CASSLGQAWYF
TGTGCCAGCAGCCTCGGACAGGCATGGTACTTC
>TRBJ2-7|TRBD2|TRBV20-1|NA
CSASPTSGTNEQYF
TGCAGTGCTAGTCCGACTAGCGGGACCAACGAGCAGTACTTC
>TRBJ2-5|NA|TRBV6-5|NA
CASSKPGQQETQYF
TGTGCCAGCAGTAAACCGGGCCAACAAGAGACCCAGTACTTC
>TRBJ1-2|NA|TRBV27|NA
CASSVGAGNGYTF
TGTGCCAGCAGTGTAGGGGCAGGGAATGGCTACACCTTC
>TRBJ1-5|TRBD1|TRBV10-3|NA
CAIRKGTGDQPQHF
TGTGCCATCAGAAAAGGGACAGGGGATCAGCCCCAGCATTTT
>TRBJ2-5|NA|TRBV7-2|NA
CASSGVSGETQYF
TGTGCCAGCAGCGGGGTTTCGGGAGAGACCCAGTACTTC
>TRBJ1-5|NA|TRBV9|NA
CASSVGTIGNQPQHF
TGTGCCAGCAGCGTAGGGACGATAGGCAATCAGCCCCAGCATTTT
>TRBJ2-7|TRBD1|TRBV7-9|few
CASSLSWTGRDKQYF
TGTGCCAGCAGCTTATCGTGGACAGGGCGGGACAAGCAGTACTTC
>TRBJ1-6|TRBD1|TRBV7-9|once
CASSPPGQANSPLHF
TGTGCCAGCAGCCCCCCGGGACAGGCTAATTCACCCCTCCACTTT
>TRBJ1-1|NA|TRBV28|NA
CASSLLGANTEAFF
TGTGCCAGCAGTTTACTTGGAGCGAACACTGAAGCTTTCTTT
>TRBJ1-2|TRBD1|TRBV2|NA
CAGTGTNYGYTF
TGTGCCGGGACAGGGACCAACTATGGCTACACCTTC
>TRBJ2-7|NA|TRBV21-1|NA
CASSKNTGSSYEQYF
TGTGCCAGCAGCAAAAACACAGGGAGCTCCTACGAGCAGTACTTC
>TRBJ2-1|NA|TRBV6-2/TRBV6-3|NA
CASSQSEGPYNEQFF
TGTGCCAGCAGTCAAAGCGAGGGTCCCTACAATGAGCAGTTCTTC
>TRBJ2-7|NA|TRBV2|NA
CASRGTDRLYEQYF
TGTGCCAGCAGGGGGACGGACCGACTCTACGAGCAGTACTTC
>TRBJ1-3|TRBD1|TRBV15|few
CATSRGTGWESGNTIYF
TGTGCCACCAGCAGAGGGACAGGGTGGGAGTCCGGAAACACCATATATTTT
>TRBJ2-1|NA|TRBV7-9|NA
CASSPLTGGSYNEQFF
TGTGCCAGCAGCCCTCTTACTGGGGGCAGTTACAATGAGCAGTTCTTC
>TRBJ1-5|TRBD1|TRBV5-8|NA
CASSPRLGTGHQPQHF
TGTGCCAGCAGCCCCAGGCTCGGGACAGGGCATCAGCCCCAGCATTTT
>TRBJ2-1|NA|TRBV7-9|NA
CASSLRRRSSYNEQFF
TGTGCCAGCAGCTTACGCCGTAGAAGCTCCTACAATGAGCAGTTCTTC
>TRBJ1-1|NA|TRBV4-3|NA
CASSQDGTAINTEAFF
TGCGCCAGCAGCCAAGATGGGACGGCTATCAACACTGAAGCTTTCTTT
>TRBJ2-7|NA|TRBV7-2|NA
CASSILLGGGTYEQYF
TGTGCCAGCAGCATACTACTCGGGGGTGGTACCTACGAGCAGTACTTC
>TRBJ1-5|TRBD1|TRBV10-3|once
CAISPGDRLQPQHF
TGTGCCATCAGTCCCGGGGACAGATTACAGCCCCAGCATTTT
>TRBJ1-2|NA|TRBV5-1|NA
CASSAQGTEGYTF
TGCGCCAGCAGCGCGCAGGGAACAGAGGGCTACACCTTC
>TRBJ2-3|TRBD2|TRBV15|NA
CATSGIGASGRTDTQYF
TGTGCCACCAGCGGGATTGGAGCTAGCGGGAGAACAGATACGCAGTATTTT
>TRBJ2-4|TRBD1|TRBV19|NA
CASSRAGGGNIQYF
TGTGCCAGTAGTAGGGCAGGGGGCGGAAACATTCAGTACTTC
>TRBJ1-6|NA|TRBV4-3|few
CASSQDQYNSPLHF
TGCGCCAGCAGCCAAGACCAGTATAATTCACCCCTCCACTTT
>TRBJ1-2|NA|TRBV12-3/TRBV12-4|NA
CASTLTGFYGYTF
TGTGCCAGCACCCTGACAGGATTCTATGGCTACACCTTC
>TRBJ1-2|NA|TRBV28|few
CASSSGVYGYTF
TGTGCCAGCAGTTCGGGGGTCTATGGCTACACCTTC
>TRBJ2-2|NA|TRBV11-2|NA
CASSSLIGVNTGELFF
TGTGCCAGCAGCTCCCTCATCGGGGTGAACACCGGGGAGCTGTTTTTT
>TRBJ1-5|TRBD1|TRBV2|NA
CASSGDSAGNQPQHF
TGTGCCAGCAGTGGGGACAGCGCCGGCAATCAGCCCCAGCATTTT
>TRBJ2-3|TRBD2|TRBV7-6|NA
CASSQAGASTDTQYF
TGTGCCAGCAGTCAAGCGGGGGCTAGCACAGATACGCAGTATTTT
>TRBJ1-1|NA|TRBV10-3|NA
CAITRTELNTEAFF
TGTGCCATCACTCGGACAGAGTTGAACACTGAAGCTTTCTTT
>TRBJ1-4|NA|TRBV5-5|NA
CASGLVDEKLFF
TGTGCCAGCGGCCTGGTGGATGAAAAACTGTTTTTT
>TRBJ1-5|NA|TRBV7-8|NA
CASSAYGGGNNQPQHF
TGTGCCAGCAGCGCCTATGGTGGAGGGAACAATCAGCCCCAGCATTTT
>TRBJ1-4|NA|TRBV10-3|NA
CAISDPTGSRAGLFF
TGTGCCATCAGTGACCCCACAGGGTCCCGTGCGGGACTGTTTTTT
>TRBJ1-1|TRBD1|TRBV10-1|once
CASSVPGQEGGGPLPAPREAFF
TGCGCCAGCAGTGTCCCGGGACAGGAGGGCGGGGGGCCCCTTCCCGCTCCCCGTGAAGCTTTCTTT
>TRBJ1-1|TRBD1|TRBV19|NA
CASSTRAGTGIHTEAFF
TGTGCCAGTAGTACTCGAGCAGGGACAGGGATTCACACTGAAGCTTTCTTT
>TRBJ1-1|NA|TRBV9|NA
CASSPRGTMNTEAFF
TGTGCCAGCAGCCCAAGGGGAACCATGAACACTGAAGCTTTCTTT
>TRBJ1-4|NA|TRBV5-4|few
CATSTANEKLFF
TGTGCCACGAGTACGGCTAATGAAAAACTGTTTTTT
>TRBJ2-4|TRBD1|TRBV24-1|NA
CATSDSRGQGVKNIQYF
TGTGCCACCAGTGATTCAAGAGGACAGGGGGTGAAAAACATTCAGTACTTC
>TRBJ2-5|NA|TRBV5-1|NA
CASASGAGETQYF
TGCGCCAGCGCCTCGGGGGCCGGGGAGACCCAGTACTTC
>TRBJ1-2|TRBD1|TRBV30|NA
CAWDRGGYTF
TGTGCCTGGGACAGGGGTGGCTACACCTTC
>TRBJ2-5|TRBD2|TRBV9|NA
CASSIGTSGETQYF
TGTGCCAGCAGCATTGGGACTAGCGGAGAGACCCAGTACTTC
>TRBJ2-1|NA|TRBV29-1|NA
CSAMAERYNEQFF
TGCAGCGCTATGGCGGAGAGATACAATGAGCAGTTCTTC
>TRBJ1-6|TRBD1|TRBV2|few
CASSDRTGSSPLHF
TGTGCCAGCAGTGATAGGACAGGGAGCTCACCCCTCCACTTT
>TRBJ2-3|NA|TRBV5-1|NA
CASSSGVPTDTQYF
TGCGCCAGCAGTTCAGGGGTTCCCACAGATACGCAGTATTTT
>TRBJ1-6|NA|TRBV27|few
CASSSGSSYNSPLHF
TGTGCCAGCAGTTCCGGGAGCTCCTATAATTCACCCCTCCACTTT